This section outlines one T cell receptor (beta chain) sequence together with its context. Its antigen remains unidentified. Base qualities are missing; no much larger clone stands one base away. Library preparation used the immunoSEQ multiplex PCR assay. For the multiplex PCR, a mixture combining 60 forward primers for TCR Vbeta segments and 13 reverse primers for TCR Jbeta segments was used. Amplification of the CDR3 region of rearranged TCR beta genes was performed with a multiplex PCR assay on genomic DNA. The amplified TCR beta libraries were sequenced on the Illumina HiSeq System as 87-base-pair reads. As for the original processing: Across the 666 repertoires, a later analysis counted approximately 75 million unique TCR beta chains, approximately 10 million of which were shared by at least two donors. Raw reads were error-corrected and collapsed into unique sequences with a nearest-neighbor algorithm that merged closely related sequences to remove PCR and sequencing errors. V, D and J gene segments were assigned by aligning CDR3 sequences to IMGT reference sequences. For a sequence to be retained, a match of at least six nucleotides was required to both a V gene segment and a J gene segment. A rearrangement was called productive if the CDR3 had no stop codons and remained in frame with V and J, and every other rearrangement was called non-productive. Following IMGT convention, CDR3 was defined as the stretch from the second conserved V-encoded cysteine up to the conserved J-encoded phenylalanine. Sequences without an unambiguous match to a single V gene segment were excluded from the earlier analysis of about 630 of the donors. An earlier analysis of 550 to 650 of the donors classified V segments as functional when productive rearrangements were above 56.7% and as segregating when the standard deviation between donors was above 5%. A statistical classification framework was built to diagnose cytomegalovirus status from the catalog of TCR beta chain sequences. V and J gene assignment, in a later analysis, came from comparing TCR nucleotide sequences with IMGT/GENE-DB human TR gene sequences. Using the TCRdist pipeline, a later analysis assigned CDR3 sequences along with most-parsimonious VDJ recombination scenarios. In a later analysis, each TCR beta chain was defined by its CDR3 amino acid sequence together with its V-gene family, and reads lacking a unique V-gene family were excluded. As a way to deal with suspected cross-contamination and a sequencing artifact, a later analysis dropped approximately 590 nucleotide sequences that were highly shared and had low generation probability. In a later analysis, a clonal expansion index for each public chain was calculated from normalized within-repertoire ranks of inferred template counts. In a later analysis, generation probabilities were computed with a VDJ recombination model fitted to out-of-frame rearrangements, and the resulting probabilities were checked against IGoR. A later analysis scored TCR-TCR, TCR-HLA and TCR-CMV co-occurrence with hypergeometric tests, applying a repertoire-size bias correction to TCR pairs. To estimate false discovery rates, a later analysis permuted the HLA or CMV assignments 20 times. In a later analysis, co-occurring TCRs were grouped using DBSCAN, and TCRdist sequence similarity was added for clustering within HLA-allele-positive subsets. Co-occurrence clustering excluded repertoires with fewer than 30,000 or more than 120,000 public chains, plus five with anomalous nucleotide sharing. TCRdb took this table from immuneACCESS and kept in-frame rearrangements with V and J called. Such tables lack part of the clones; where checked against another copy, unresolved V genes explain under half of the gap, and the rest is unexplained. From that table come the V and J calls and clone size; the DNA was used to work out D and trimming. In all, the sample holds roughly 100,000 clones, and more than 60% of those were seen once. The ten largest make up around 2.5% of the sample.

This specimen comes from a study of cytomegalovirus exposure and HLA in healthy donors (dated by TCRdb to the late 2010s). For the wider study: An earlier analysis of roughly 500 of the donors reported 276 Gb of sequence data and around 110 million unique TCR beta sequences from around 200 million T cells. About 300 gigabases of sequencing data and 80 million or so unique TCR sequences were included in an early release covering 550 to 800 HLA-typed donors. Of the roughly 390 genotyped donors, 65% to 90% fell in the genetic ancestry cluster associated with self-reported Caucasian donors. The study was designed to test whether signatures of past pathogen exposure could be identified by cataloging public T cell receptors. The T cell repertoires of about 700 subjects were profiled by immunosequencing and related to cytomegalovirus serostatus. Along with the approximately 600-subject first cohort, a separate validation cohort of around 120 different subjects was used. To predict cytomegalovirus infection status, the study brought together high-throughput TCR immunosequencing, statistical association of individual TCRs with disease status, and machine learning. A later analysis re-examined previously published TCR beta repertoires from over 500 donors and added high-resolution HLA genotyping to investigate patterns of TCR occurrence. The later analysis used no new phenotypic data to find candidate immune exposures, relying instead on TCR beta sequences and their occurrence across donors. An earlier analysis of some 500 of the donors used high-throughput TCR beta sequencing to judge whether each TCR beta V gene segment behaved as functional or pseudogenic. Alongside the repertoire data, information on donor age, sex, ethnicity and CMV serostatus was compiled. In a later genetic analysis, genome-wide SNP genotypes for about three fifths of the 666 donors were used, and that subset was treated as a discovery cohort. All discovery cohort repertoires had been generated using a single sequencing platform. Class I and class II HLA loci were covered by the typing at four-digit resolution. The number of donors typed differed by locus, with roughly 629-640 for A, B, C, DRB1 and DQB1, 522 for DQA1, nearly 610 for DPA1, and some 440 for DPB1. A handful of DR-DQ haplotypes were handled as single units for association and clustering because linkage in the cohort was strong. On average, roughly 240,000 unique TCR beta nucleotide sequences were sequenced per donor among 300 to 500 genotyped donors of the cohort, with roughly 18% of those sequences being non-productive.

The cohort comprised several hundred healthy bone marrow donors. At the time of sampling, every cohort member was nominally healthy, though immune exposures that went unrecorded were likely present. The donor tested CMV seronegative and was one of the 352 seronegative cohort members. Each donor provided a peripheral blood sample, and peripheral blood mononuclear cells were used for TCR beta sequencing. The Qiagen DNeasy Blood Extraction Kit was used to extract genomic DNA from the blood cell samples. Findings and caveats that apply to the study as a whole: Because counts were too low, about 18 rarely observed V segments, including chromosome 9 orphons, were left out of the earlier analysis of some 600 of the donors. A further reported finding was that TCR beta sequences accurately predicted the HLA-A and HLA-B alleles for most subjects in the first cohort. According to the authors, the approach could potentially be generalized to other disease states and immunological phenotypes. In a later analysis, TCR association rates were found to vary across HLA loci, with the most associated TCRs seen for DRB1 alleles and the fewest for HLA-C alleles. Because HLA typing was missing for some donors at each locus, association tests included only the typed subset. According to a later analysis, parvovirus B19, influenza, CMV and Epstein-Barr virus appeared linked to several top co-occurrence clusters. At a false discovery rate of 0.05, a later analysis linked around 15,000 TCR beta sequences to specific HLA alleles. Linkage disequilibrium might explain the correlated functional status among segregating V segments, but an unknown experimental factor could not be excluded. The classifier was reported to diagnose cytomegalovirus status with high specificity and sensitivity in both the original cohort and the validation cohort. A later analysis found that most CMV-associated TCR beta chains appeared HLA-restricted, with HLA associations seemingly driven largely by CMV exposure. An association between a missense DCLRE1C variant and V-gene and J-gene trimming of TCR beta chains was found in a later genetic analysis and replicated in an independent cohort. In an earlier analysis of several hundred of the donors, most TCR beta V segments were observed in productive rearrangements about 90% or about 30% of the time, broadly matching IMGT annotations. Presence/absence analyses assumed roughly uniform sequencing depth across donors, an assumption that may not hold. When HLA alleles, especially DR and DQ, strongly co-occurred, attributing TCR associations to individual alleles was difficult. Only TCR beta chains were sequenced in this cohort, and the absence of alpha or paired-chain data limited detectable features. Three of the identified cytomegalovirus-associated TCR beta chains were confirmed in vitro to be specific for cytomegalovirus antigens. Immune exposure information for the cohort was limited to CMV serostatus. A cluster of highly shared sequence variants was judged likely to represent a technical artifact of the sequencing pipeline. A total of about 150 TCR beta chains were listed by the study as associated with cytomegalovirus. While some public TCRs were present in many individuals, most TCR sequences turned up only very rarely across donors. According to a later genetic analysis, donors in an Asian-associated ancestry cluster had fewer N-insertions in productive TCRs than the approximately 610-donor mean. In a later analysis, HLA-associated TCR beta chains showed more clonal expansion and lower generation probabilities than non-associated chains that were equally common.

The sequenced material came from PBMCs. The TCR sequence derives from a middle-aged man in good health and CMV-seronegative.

The DNA is as follows: TGTGCCAGCAGTGATTCTTCCCAAGAGACCCAGTACTTC. Its translation is CASSDSSQETQYF. This chain joins TRBV6-1 to TRBJ2-5, with the D segment identity uncertain. The V and J ends are trimmed by 3 bases and 1 base, leaving 6 bases between them. Including cysteine and phenylalanine, the CDR3 has 13 amino acids. Kept here is only the CDR3 DNA, which spans 39 bases and is read in frame from base 1. The germline V gene provides CDR1 MNHNS and CDR2 SASEGT.